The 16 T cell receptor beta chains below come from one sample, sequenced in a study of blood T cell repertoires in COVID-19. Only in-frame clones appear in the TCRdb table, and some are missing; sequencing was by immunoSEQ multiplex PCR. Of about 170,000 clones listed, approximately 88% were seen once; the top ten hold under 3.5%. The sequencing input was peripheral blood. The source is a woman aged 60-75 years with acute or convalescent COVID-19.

The CDR3 DNA follows: TGTGCCAGCAGCCAATACACAGGTTCCTACGAGCAGTACTTC. It encodes CASSQYTGSYEQYF. The chain couples TRBV3-1 (or the pseudogene TRBV3-2) to TRBJ2-7, with a weak D call TRBD1 (5 bases). This CDR3 comprises 14 residues. V gave up 2 bases and J gave up 1 base, with 9 bases separating them. Germline V gene lookup returns CDR1 LGHDT and CDR2 YNNKEL (reference sequence).

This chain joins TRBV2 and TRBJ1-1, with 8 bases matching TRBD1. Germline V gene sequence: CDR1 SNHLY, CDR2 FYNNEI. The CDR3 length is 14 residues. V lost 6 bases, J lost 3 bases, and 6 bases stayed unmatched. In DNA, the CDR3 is TGTGCCAGCAGGATACAGGGGGGATACACTGAAGCTTTCTTT. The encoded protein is CASRIQGGYTEAFF.

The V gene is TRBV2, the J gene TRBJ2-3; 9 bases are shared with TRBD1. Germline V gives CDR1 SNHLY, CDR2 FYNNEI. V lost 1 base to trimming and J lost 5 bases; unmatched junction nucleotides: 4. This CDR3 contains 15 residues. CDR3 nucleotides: TGTGCCAGCAGTGAAGACAGGGGGCGAGTAGATACGCAGTATTTT. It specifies CASSEDRGRVDTQYF.

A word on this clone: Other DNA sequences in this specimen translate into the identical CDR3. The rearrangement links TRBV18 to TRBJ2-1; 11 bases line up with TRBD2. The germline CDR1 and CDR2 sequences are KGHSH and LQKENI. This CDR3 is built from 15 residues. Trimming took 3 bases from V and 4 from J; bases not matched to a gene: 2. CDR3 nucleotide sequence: TGTGCCAGCTCACCCAGGACTAGCGGGTACAATGAGCAGTTCTTC. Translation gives CASSPRTSGYNEQFF.

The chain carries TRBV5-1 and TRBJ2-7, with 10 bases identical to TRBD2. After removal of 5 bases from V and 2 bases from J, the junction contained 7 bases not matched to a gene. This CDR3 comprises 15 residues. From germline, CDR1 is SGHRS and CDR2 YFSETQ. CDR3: CASRQQAGGPYEQYF. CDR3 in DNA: TGCGCCAGCAGACAACAAGCGGGGGGGCCCTACGAGCAGTACTTC.

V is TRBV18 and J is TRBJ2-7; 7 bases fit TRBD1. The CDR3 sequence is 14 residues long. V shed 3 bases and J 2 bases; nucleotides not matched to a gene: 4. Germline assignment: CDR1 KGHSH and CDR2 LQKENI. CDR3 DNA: TGTGCCAGCTCACCCGACAGGGCCCCCTACGAGCAGTACTTC. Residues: CASSPDRAPYEQYF.

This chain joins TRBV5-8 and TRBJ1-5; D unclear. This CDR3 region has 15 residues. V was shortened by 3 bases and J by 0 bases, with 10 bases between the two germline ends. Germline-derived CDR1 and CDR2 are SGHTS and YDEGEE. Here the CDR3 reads CASSWEKVSNQPQHF. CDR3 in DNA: TGTGCCAGCAGCTGGGAGAAGGTTAGCAATCAGCCCCAGCATTTT.

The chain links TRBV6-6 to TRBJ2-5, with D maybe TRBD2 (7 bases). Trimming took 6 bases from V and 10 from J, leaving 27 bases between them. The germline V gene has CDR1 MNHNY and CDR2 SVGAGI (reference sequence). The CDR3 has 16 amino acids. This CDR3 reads CASSRFAGATPGDQYF. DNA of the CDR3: TGTGCCAGCAGCCGCTTCGCGGGGGCCACCCCCGGGGACCAGTACTTC.

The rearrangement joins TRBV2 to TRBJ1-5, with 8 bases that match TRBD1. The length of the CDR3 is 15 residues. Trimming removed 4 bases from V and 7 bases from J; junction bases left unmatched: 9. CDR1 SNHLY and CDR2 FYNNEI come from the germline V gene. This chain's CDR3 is CASSGGTGKNQPQHF. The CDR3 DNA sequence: TGTGCCAGCAGTGGGGGGACAGGAAAGAACCAGCCCCAGCATTTT.

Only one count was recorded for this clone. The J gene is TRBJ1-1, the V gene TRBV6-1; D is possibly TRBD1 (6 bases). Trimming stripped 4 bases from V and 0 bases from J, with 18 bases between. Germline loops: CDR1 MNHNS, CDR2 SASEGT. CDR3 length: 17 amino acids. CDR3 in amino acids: CASSAPTGTFMNTEAFF. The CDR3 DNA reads TGTGCCAGCAGTGCCCCCACAGGGACCTTCATGAACACTGAAGCTTTCTTT.

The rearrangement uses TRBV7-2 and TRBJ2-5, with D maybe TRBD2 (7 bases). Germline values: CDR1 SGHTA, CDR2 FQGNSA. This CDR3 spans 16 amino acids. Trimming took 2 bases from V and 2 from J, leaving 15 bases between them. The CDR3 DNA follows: TGTGCCAGCAGCTTAACAGGGACTATGTCACAAGAGACCCAGTACTTC. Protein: CASSLTGTMSQETQYF.

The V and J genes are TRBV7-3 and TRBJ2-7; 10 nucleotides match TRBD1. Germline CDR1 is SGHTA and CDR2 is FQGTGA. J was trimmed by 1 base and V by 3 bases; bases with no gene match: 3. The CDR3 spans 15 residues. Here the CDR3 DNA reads TGTGCCAGCAGCTTGGACAGGGGGATTTCCTACGAGCAGTACTTC. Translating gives CASSLDRGISYEQYF. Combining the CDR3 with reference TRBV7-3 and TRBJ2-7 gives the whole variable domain GAGVSQTPSNKVTEKGKYVELRCDPISGHTALYWYRQSLGQGPEFLIYFQGTGAADDSGLPNDRFFAVRPEGSVSTLKIQRTERGDSAVYLCASSLDRGISYEQYFGPGTRLTVT.

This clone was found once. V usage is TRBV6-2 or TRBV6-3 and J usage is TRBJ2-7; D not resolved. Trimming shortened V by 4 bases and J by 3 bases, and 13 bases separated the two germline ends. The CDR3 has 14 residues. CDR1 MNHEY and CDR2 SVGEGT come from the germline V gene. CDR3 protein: CASSSTAPSYEQYF. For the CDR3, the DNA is TGTGCCAGCAGTTCTACCGCCCCAAGCTACGAGCAGTACTTC.

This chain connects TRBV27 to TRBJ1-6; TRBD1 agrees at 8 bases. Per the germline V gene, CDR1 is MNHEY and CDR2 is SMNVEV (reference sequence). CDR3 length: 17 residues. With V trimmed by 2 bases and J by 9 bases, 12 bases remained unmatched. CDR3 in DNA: TGTGCCAGCAGTTTACGGCGGCAGGGGGCCTGGGGTTCACCCCTCCACTTT. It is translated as CASSLRRQGAWGSPLHF.

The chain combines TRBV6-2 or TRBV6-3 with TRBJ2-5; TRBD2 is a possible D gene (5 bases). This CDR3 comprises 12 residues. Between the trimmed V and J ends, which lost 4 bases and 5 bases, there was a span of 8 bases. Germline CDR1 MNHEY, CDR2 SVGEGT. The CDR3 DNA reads TGTGCCAGCAGTTTCAGAGGGGAGACCCAGTACTTC. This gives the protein CASSFRGETQYF.

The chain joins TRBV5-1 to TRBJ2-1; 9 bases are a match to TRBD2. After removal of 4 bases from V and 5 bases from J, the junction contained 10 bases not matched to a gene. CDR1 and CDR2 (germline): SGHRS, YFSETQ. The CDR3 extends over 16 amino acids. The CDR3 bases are TGCGCCAGCAGCCCTCTACGAGCGGGGGGAAACAATGAGCAGTTCTTC. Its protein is CASSPLRAGGNNEQFF.